This T cell receptor beta chain was profiled in a study of blood T cell repertoires in COVID-19. Study at large: Sample material is recorded as cDNA or gDNA derived from T cells, B-cell-depleted T cells, or PBMCs.

Trimming pared 6 bases from V and 9 bases from J, leaving 12 bases between. The CDR3 loop spans 12 amino acids. Germline values: CDR1 KGHSH, CDR2 LQKENI. Measured with immunoSEQ multiplex PCR; TCRdb has only the in-frame clones, and not every one. The data contain tens of thousands of clones, about 90% of them singletons. The sequencing sample was made of peripheral blood. The chain couples TRBV18 to TRBJ2-1; unclear D gene. The clonotype was recovered from a human donor in a cohort sampled during active COVID-19. The CDR3: CASSPGVGEQFF. The CDR3 region has the DNA TGTGCCAGCTCCCCGGGTGTCGGTGAGCAGTTCTTC.